This T cell receptor beta chain was recovered during a study of beta chain features in type 1 diabetes. This clone was seen a few times. Its target is not known. This CDR3 contains 14 residues. The germline V gene encodes CDR1 PRHDT and CDR2 FYEKMQ (reference sequence). Between the trimmed V and J ends, which lost 1 base and 2 bases, there was a span of 8 bases. General observations from the study: Type 1 diabetes patients had fewer VDJ junction insertions and more deletions. Moderate yet significant TCRB CDR3 shortening was seen in Type 1 diabetes patients in all four CD4+ subsets. The analysis here could not establish whether HLA type shapes TCRB rearrangement.

Sequenced material consisted of expressed TCRB transcripts (all of the isolated RNA was reverse transcribed). Regulatory, naive and central memory T cell samples averaged around 3.6 million reads. Using immunoSEQ multiplex PCR, the repertoire was profiled, and TCRdb retains in-frame clones only, with some absent. The sample records 120,000 to 150,000 clones, more than 10% being singletons. This TCR derives from a man in his late teens or twenties with type 1 diabetes. The source material was central memory CD4+ T cells from blood. This chain connects TRBV13 to TRBJ1-1, with unresolved D. The DNA of the CDR3 is TGTGCCAGCAGCTTAGCAGAGACTAACACTGAAGCTTTCTTT. The encoded protein is CASSLAETNTEAFF.